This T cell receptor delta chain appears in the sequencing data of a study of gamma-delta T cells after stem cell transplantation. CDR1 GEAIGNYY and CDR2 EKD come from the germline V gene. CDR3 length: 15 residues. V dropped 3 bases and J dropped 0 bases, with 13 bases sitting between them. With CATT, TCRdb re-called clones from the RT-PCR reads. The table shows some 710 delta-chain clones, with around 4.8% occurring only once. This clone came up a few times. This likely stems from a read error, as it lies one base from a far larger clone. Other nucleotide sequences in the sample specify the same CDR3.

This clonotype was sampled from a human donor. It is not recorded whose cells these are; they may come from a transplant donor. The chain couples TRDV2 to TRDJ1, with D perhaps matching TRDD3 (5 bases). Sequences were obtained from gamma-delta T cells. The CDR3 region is CACDPLGDYTDKLIF. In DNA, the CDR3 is TGTGCCTGTGACCCTCTAGGGGACTACACCGATAAACTCATCTTT.